The T cell receptor (beta chain) described here comes from a study of spatial heterogeneity in lung cancer. Time point of the sample: blood at routine non-recurrence follow-up after resection. The CDR3 has 14 residues. Germline assignment: CDR1 SQVTM and CDR2 ANQGSEA. V lost 6 bases and J lost 4, with 19 bases in between. The table lists this clonotype with many counts. Every TCR cDNA molecule carried a tag that served as a unique molecular identifier. TCRdb redid the calling of the 5' RACE reads with MiXCR, one entry per CDR3 protein. The sample lists fewer than 3,500 distinct CDR3 sequences; roughly 21% were seen once.

J is TRBJ2-7 and V is TRBV29-1; D may be TRBD2 (5 bases). The receptor comes from a male donor with early-stage non-small cell lung cancer. Here the sequenced sample was PBMCs, taken at follow-up. The CDR3 region has the DNA TGCAGCGTCTTCGAGGGCACCAATCTATACGAGCAGTACTTC. Translated, it gives CSVFEGTNLYEQYF.